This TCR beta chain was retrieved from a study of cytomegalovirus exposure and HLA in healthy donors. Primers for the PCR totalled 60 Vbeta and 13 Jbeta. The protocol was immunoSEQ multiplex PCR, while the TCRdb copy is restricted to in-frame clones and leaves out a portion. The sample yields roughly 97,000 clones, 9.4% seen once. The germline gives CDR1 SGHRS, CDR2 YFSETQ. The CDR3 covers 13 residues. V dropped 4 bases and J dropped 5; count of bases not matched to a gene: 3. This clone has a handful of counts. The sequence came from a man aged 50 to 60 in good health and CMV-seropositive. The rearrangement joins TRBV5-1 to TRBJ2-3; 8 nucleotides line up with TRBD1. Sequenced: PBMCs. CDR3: CASSQQGGDTQYF. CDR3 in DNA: TGCGCCAGCAGCCAACAGGGGGGAGATACGCAGTATTTT.